Each of the 19 T cell receptor beta chains below was sequenced from the same sample in a study of Graves' ophthalmopathy and Graves' hyperthyroidism. CDR3 regions of TCR beta were amplified from RNA transcripts. A first-round RT-PCR used HTBI primers, followed by a second-round multiplex PCR. TCRdb itself ran the multiplex PCR reads through MiXCR, one entry per CDR3 protein. The table shows about 500,000 distinct CDR3 sequences, with under 40% occurring only once. Sequencing input: peripheral blood or thyroid tissue (not recorded which). All receptors come from an adult man with Graves' hyperthyroidism.

This clonotype was seen a few times. This rearrangement joins TRBV12-3 or TRBV12-4 to TRBJ1-2, with 11 bases matching TRBD1. Trimming at V came to 6 bases and at J to 7 bases, leaving 7 bases not matched to a gene. The CDR3 has 14 residues. CDR3 DNA: TGTGCCAGCAGCGAAGCCGGGACAGGGGGTGGCTACACCTTC. Its translation: CASSEAGTGGGYTF.

On this clonotype itself: At one end the junction does not follow the germline gene, possibly because of a read error. The chain employs TRBV5-4 and TRBJ1-2; 12 bases match TRBD1. Per germline, CDR1 SGHNT and CDR2 YYREEE (reference sequence). The CDR3 runs to 13 residues. The CDR3, as DNA: TGTGCCAGCAGTCAGGGACAGGGGGCTGGCTACGCCTTC. Its translation: CASSQGQGAGYAF.

This clonotype came up many times. This chain uses TRBV4-1 with TRBJ2-6; D gene ambiguous. The V end was cut by 3 bases, the J end by 0 bases, with 6 bases between. This CDR3 has 15 amino acids. Germline loops: CDR1 MGHRA, CDR2 YSYEKL. This CDR3 reads CASSHPNSGANVLTF. CDR3 nucleotide sequence: TGCGCCAGCAGCCATCCGAACTCTGGGGCCAACGTCCTGACTTTC.

In its sample, this clonotype was seen many times. V gene TRBV9 combines with J gene TRBJ1-3; 9 positions agree with TRBD1. The CDR3 totals 19 residues. Germline CDR1 SGDLS, CDR2 YYNGEE. V was pared by 0 bases and J by 4 bases, with 14 bases of the junction left unmatched. The CDR3 here is CASSVDSGQGSWRGNTIYF. The CDR3 nucleotides are TGTGCCAGCAGCGTAGACTCGGGACAGGGATCCTGGCGGGGAAACACCATATATTTT.

Many counts were recorded for this clonotype. The V call is TRBV25-1, the J call TRBJ1-5; TRBD1 is a possible D gene (5 bases). The germline V and J ends were trimmed by 4 bases and 4 bases, with 11 bases remaining between them. CDR1 and CDR2 (germline): MGHDK, SYGVNS. This CDR3 region has 14 residues. Written as DNA, the CDR3 is TGTGCCAGCAGTGGCCGGGACGTTAATCAGCCCCAGCATTTT. Encoded protein: CASSGRDVNQPQHF.

This clonotype was seen a handful of times. CDR3 sequence reads: CASSGEVNTEAFF. DNA of the CDR3: TGTGCCAGCAGCGGCGAGGTGAACACTGAAGCTTTCTTT. The chain links TRBV9 to TRBJ1-1; D not resolved. This CDR3 comprises 13 residues. Germline V gives CDR1 SGDLS, CDR2 YYNGEE. V lost 3 bases, J lost 0 bases, and 6 bases lay in between.

The CDR3 DNA is TGTGCCAGCAGTTTATCCGGGACAGGTGGAAACACCATATATTTT. Its translation: CASSLSGTGGNTIYF. V is TRBV12-3 or TRBV12-4 and J is TRBJ1-3, with 8 bases fitting TRBD1. The CDR3 runs to 15 residues. The V segment lost 2 bases and the J segment 3 bases; nucleotides outside the gene matches: 3.

With regard to this clonotype: This clone may be a read error of a much larger clone one base away. Because it lacks the conserved phenylalanine or tryptophan at the end, this CDR3 is likely a read error. V and J are TRBV5-5 and TRBJ2-2; no definite D call. With 4 bases removed from V and 5 bases from J, the gap between germline ends came to 6 bases. The CDR3 is 12 amino acids. Germline V lookup: CDR1 SGHKS, CDR2 YYEKEE (reference sequence). The CDR3 reads CASSRNTGELFI. In DNA, the CDR3 is TGTGCCAGCAGCCGGAATACCGGGGAGCTGTTTATT.

This clonotype appeared a single time. The gene calls are TRBV7-6 and TRBJ2-6; the D is unclear. V was pared by 3 bases and J by 0 bases, with 9 bases between. This CDR3 has 16 residues. Germline-derived CDR1 and CDR2 are SGHVS and FNYEAQ. Here the CDR3 reads CASSLNRPSGANVLTF. CDR3 DNA: TGTGCCAGCAGCTTGAACCGTCCCTCTGGGGCCAACGTCCTGACTTTC.

The gene calls are TRBV24-1 and TRBJ2-5, with TRBD1 matching over 10 bases. V shed 5 bases, J shed 1 base, and the junction held 6 bases outside the gene matches. The CDR3 loop spans 16 amino acids. The germline CDR1 and CDR2 sequences are KGHDR and SFDVKD. Here the CDR3 reads CATSGRDRGGQETQYF. The CDR3 bases are TGTGCCACCAGTGGCCGGGACAGGGGTGGCCAAGAGACCCAGTACTTC.

Concerning this clonotype itself: A read error is likely, as this CDR3 ends without the conserved phenylalanine or tryptophan. This chain connects TRBV7-7 to TRBJ2-7; TRBD2 matches 8 bases. The J call may be wrong; the DNA end is better matched by TRBJ2-1. Germline lookup yields CDR1 SSHAT and CDR2 FNYEAQ (reference sequence). The CDR3 has 16 amino acids. The CDR3 DNA reads TGTGCTAGCAGCTTAGGTCCCGCGGGGGGTAGGAATGAGCAGTTCCTC. Its translation: CASSLGPAGGRNEQFL.

This clonotype was counted many times. The chain is built from TRBV7-9 and TRBJ2-7; D perhaps matches TRBD2 (6 bases). In germline, CDR1 is SEHNR, CDR2 FQNEAQ (reference sequence). Trimming took off 4 bases at V and 0 bases at J, with 13 bases between the two ends. The CDR3 is 15 amino acids. CDR3 residues: CASSSTLLASYEQYF. The CDR3 DNA sequence: TGTGCCAGCAGCTCCACCCTACTAGCCTCCTACGAGCAGTACTTC.

The chain carries TRBV11-3 and TRBJ1-1; D ambiguous. Between the trimmed V and J ends, which lost 5 bases and 9 bases, there was a span of 10 bases. Looked up from germline, CDR1 is SGHNT and CDR2 is YENEEA. There are 11 residues in the CDR3. Written as DNA, the CDR3 is TGTGCCAGCAGCCGGACCGACAAAGCTTTCTTT. Its protein is CASSRTDKAFF.

This sequence joins TRBV20-1 and TRBJ1-2; the match to TRBD1 covers 8 bases. V gave up 3 bases and J gave up 4 bases; unmatched junction bases: 7. The germline gives CDR1 DFQATT, CDR2 SNEGSKA (reference sequence). This CDR3 region has 14 residues. The CDR3 here is CSARGTGSLYGYTF. DNA of the CDR3: TGCAGTGCTAGGGGGACAGGCAGTCTCTATGGCTACACCTTC.

The table lists this clonotype with many counts. The chain has TRBV10-1 and TRBJ2-7; D is perhaps TRBD1 (6 bases). The germline V gene encodes CDR1 WNHNN and CDR2 SYGVQD (reference sequence). Trimming removed 0 bases from V and 5 bases from J, with 20 bases in between. The CDR3 runs to 17 residues. The CDR3: CASSESPAQGFAHEQYF. The CDR3, as DNA: TGCGCCAGCAGTGAGTCGCCAGCACAGGGTTTCGCTCACGAGCAGTACTTC.

There are many counts of this clonotype. The chain is built from TRBV7-9 and TRBJ2-2, with 11 bases lining up with TRBD2. V dropped 1 base and J dropped 0; count of bases not matched to a gene: 7. This CDR3 contains 19 residues. CDR1 and CDR2 from the germline V gene are SEHNR and FQNEAQ (reference sequence). The CDR3 sequence is CASSLGEGLAGSNTGELFF. CDR3 bases: TGTGCCAGCAGCTTAGGGGAAGGACTAGCGGGCTCGAACACCGGGGAGCTGTTTTTT.

This sequence joins TRBV2 and TRBJ2-6; D could derive from TRBD1 or TRBD2 (6 bases each). CDR3 size: 17 residues. The germline V and J ends were trimmed by 6 bases and 0 bases, with 15 bases remaining between them. Germline assignment: CDR1 SNHLY and CDR2 FYNNEI. The CDR3: CASRTGPGGSGANVLTF. CDR3 DNA sequence: TGTGCCAGCAGGACAGGACCCGGGGGCTCTGGGGCCAACGTCCTGACTTTC.

A word on this clonotype: The junction departs from the called germline gene at one end, perhaps through a read error. The chain is built from TRBV2 and TRBJ2-2, with D possibly being TRBD1 (5 bases). The CDR3 sequence is 16 residues long. Germline loops: CDR1 SNHLY, CDR2 FYNNEI. CDR3 bases: TGTGCCATCAGTTACTCCCGGGCAGGGCCCCCCGGGGAGCTGTTTTTT. Translation gives CAISYSRAGPPGELFF.

In regard to this clonotype: The conserved phenylalanine or tryptophan is not found at the CDR3 terminus, so this likely reflects a read error. The chain couples TRBV10-3 to TRBJ1-2, with TRBD1 as a possible D gene (5 bases). The CDR3 has 11 amino acids. V lost 0 bases and J 11 bases, leaving 7 bases between the germline ends. The germline CDR1 and CDR2 sequences are ENHRY and SYGVKD. CDR3 bases: TGTGCCATCAGTGAGTCTGGGGGGTACACCTAC. Encoded protein: CAISESGGYTY.